These 14 T cell receptor beta chains were sequenced from one sample in a study of molecular identifiers for immune sequencing clone quantification. TCRdb reprocessed the PCR reads with MiXCR, giving one entry per CDR3 protein. The sample lists over 600,000 distinct CDR3 sequences, 15% to 20% occurring once. The sequencing sample was made of naive CD8+ T cells from blood, with Jurkat cell RNA spiked in. Indicated subset: FACS-sorted CD8+CD4-CCR7+CD45RA+ naive T cells. The receptors here all came from a human donor in good health. Some libraries in this study had Jurkat cell RNA spiked in.

This clonotype was observed at least ten times. The genes are TRBV7-2 and TRBJ2-3, with D unresolved. V lost 5 bases and J 4 bases, leaving 16 bases between the germline ends. CDR3 length: 15 residues. Germline CDR1 is SGHTA and CDR2 is FQGNSA. CDR3 loop: CASSRFGLIADTQYF. Written as DNA, the CDR3 is TGTGCCAGCAGCCGATTTGGTCTCATTGCAGATACGCAGTATTTT.

This clonotype was seen many times. This chain connects TRBV21-1 to TRBJ2-3; TRBD1 is the table's D call, not checked against the DNA. TRBV21-1 is noted as a pseudogene. The CDR3 extends over 15 amino acids. CDR3 amino acids: CASSSRQGRTDTQYF. DNA of the CDR3: TGTGCCAGCAGCTCCCGACAGGGGCGCACAGATACGCAGTATTTT.

The chain recombines TRBV6-6 with TRBJ2-1; D remains unclear. CDR1 is MNHNY and CDR2 is SVGAGI in the germline V gene (reference sequence). Deletions cut 4 bases from V and 3 bases from J, with 19 bases between. The CDR3 consists of 17 residues. Here the CDR3 reads CASSFSHSCPFYNEQFF. CDR3 DNA: TGTGCCAGCAGTTTCTCACATAGCTGCCCCTTCTACAATGAGCAGTTCTTC.

Worth noting for this clonotype: Given a much more abundant clone one base away, this may be a read error. CDR3 region: CASSPRGTTRNTIYF. The DNA for the CDR3 is TGTGCCAGCAGCCCCCGGGGGACCACGAGAAACACCATATATTTT. The rearrangement uses TRBV7-9 and TRBJ1-3, with D possibly TRBD1 on 5 matching bases. The V end lost 5 bases, the J end lost 5 bases, and 16 bases lay between the germline ends. Germline lookup yields CDR1 SEHNR and CDR2 FQNEAQ (reference sequence). This CDR3 comprises 15 residues.

This clonotype has a handful of counts. The genes are TRBV7-9 and TRBJ2-5; weak D call: TRBD1 (6 bases). The V end lost 5 bases, the J end lost 5 bases, and 21 bases lay between the germline ends. The CDR3 sequence is 16 residues long. Per germline, CDR1 SEHNR and CDR2 FQNEAQ (reference sequence). The CDR3 region is CASSPLVQGTGETQYF. CDR3 nucleotides: TGTGCCAGCAGCCCCCTGGTACAGGGTACAGGGGAGACCCAGTACTTC.

This clonotype has at least ten counts. This chain connects TRBV12-3 or TRBV12-4 to TRBJ2-2; D uncertain. V was trimmed by 4 bases and J by 5 bases, leaving 8 bases between them. CDR3 size: 13 residues. Here the CDR3 DNA reads TGTGCCAGCAGTTCGGCAGAGACCGGGGAGCTGTTTTTT. Protein product: CASSSAETGELFF.

V gene TRBV4-1 combines with J gene TRBJ2-7; 12 nucleotides align to TRBD2. CDR1 and CDR2 from the germline V gene are MGHRA and YSYEKL. The junction had 13 bases not matched to a gene; V was cut back by 1 base and J by 6 bases. The CDR3 totals 18 residues. The CDR3 DNA reads TGCGCCAGCAGCCAAGTTACTCTAGCGGGGGGGCTAGAGTTCGAGCAGTACTTC. It yields the protein CASSQVTLAGGLEFEQYF.

Ten or more counts support this clonotype. The V gene is TRBV5-4, the J gene TRBJ2-2, with D unclear. This CDR3 is 14 amino acids long. The germline V gene has CDR1 SGHNT and CDR2 YYREEE (reference sequence). The V end was cut by 1 base, the J end by 1 base, with 5 bases between. The CDR3 DNA reads as TGTGCCAGCAGCTTGCCTGAGAACACCGGGGAGCTGTTTTTT. This encodes CASSLPENTGELFF.

There are many counts of this clonotype. The CDR3 DNA reads as TGTGCCAGTACGCAGGGATTAGTGCAGCCCCAGCATTTT. It encodes CASTQGLVQPQHF. The V and J genes are TRBV19 and TRBJ1-5; TRBD1 is a possible D gene (5 bases). The germline V gene has CDR1 LNHDA and CDR2 SQIVND (reference sequence). This CDR3 has 13 amino acids. With 7 bases removed from V and 7 bases from J, the gap between germline ends came to 14 bases.

To note about this clonotype: A much larger clone sits a single nucleotide away, making a read error possible. The CDR3 does not end in the conserved phenylalanine or tryptophan, so this is likely a read error. This sequence joins TRBV20-1 and TRBJ2-3; no clear D. V lost 6 bases, J lost 0 bases, and 16 bases lay in between. Germline V gene lookup returns CDR1 DFQATT and CDR2 SNEGSKA (reference sequence). The CDR3 extends over 15 amino acids. CDR3 nucleotide sequence: TGCAGTGCCCCGTCATACTACTTCAGCACAGATACGCAGTATTAT. Translated: CSAPSYYFSTDTQYY.

As regards this clonotype: A much larger clone sits a single nucleotide away, making a read error possible. Since the CDR3 does not end with the conserved phenylalanine or tryptophan, this likely comes from a read error. The chain has TRBV5-6 and TRBJ2-7, with D perhaps TRBD2 (6 bases). Trimming took 0 bases from V and 2 from J, leaving 9 bases between them. Germline CDR1 is SGHDT and CDR2 is YYEEEE. The CDR3 is made up of 14 amino acids. CDR3 sequence (DNA): TGTGCCAGCAGCTTGGGAGGCGGGACCTACGAGCAGTACCTC. Amino acid sequence: CASSLGGGTYEQYL.

This clonotype occurred many times. This chain joins TRBV20-1 and TRBJ1-1, with no clear D. The germline V and J ends were trimmed by 0 bases and 8 bases, with 19 bases remaining between them. The CDR3 loop spans 15 amino acids. Germline V CDR1 and CDR2: DFQATT, SNEGSKA (reference sequence). CDR3 sequence (DNA): TGCAGTGCTAGAGATAAGCAGAGGGCGGGGAAAGAAGCTTTCTTT. This translates into CSARDKQRAGKEAFF.

In its sample, this clonotype was seen many times. The V call is TRBV6-5, the J call TRBJ2-5, with D perhaps TRBD2 (6 bases). With 2 bases removed from V and 3 bases from J, the gap between germline ends came to 7 bases. Germline-derived CDR1 and CDR2 are MNHEY and SVGAGI. CDR3 length equals 13 residues. CDR3 sequence reads: CASSYGLKETQYF. Here the CDR3 DNA reads TGTGCCAGCAGTTACGGACTAAAAGAGACCCAGTACTTC.

There are many counts of this clonotype. V and J are TRBV29-1 and TRBJ2-1; TRBD1 matches at 7 bases. The CDR3 is 12 residues long. Germline V lookup: CDR1 SQVTM, CDR2 ANQGSEA. V gave up 5 bases and J gave up 10 bases; unmatched junction bases: 8. CDR3 sequence: CSVLYGTAEQFF. The CDR3 DNA is TGCAGCGTTTTATACGGGACAGCGGAGCAGTTCTTC.